The text below deals with one T cell receptor beta chain. Antigen specificity is unknown. This sample is drawn from a study of identical twins. Study-level results: Twins showed weaker excess sharing in their beta out-of-frame sequences. Its conclusions, products of cross-sectional statistical analysis, did not come from following the same donors. An excess of low generation probability was shown by twin-shared out-of-frame alpha sequences. Models, which agreed with sharing between unrelated individuals, nonetheless underestimated the out-of-frame TCR alpha sharing seen in monozygotic twins.

Germline CDR1 is SGHTS and CDR2 is YDEGEE. Trimming stripped 6 bases from V and 1 base from J, with 13 bases between. The length of the CDR3 is 14 residues. One entry per CDR3 protein, called by TCRdb with MiXCR from the 5' RACE reads. The sample lists approximately 350,000 distinct CDR3 sequences, around an eighth occurring once. Another study also made use of these data, one on yellow fever vaccine responses in identical twins.

This clonotype originated in a woman between 18 and 29 years old in good health. This rearrangement joins TRBV5-8 to TRBJ1-1; D not resolved. Sequencing input: CD8+ T cells sorted from blood. The CDR3 coding sequence is TGTGCCAGCACGTATAGGAAGGGGAACACTGAAGCTTTCTTT. It yields the protein CASTYRKGNTEAFF.